The entry below gives a single T cell receptor beta chain sequence along with its context. Germline assignment: CDR1 SNHLY and CDR2 FYNNEI. V was trimmed by 4 bases and J by 1 base, leaving 20 bases between them. The CDR3 is made up of 18 amino acids. This sample is drawn from a study of blood T cell repertoires in COVID-19. Data came from immunoSEQ multiplex PCR; TCRdb stores just in-frame clones and leaves some out. The sample has hundreds of thousands of clones, around 89% seen once. Material for sequencing was PBMCs or T cells enriched from blood (not recorded which). The genes are TRBV2 and TRBJ2-4, with D perhaps TRBD1 (6 bases). The receptor was derived from a woman aged 35 to 49 who had recovered from COVID-19. This CDR3 reads CASSVTGVSQRAKNIQYF. CDR3 nucleotides: TGTGCCAGCAGTGTGACAGGTGTCTCCCAGCGGGCCAAAAACATTCAGTACTTC. The full variable domain, its missing parts supplied by reference TRBV2 and TRBJ2-4, is EPEVTQTPSHQVTQMGQEVILRCVPISNHLYFYWYRQILGQKVEFLVSFYNNEISEKSEIFDDQFSVERPDGSNFTLKIRSTKLEDSAMYFCASSVTGVSQRAKNIQYFGAGTRLSVL.